The next 13 T cell receptor beta chains were all read from a single sample in a study of OX40 agonist ivuxolimab in advanced cancers. Clones were sequenced by immunoSEQ multiplex PCR, and TCRdb holds only the in-frame ones, with some missing. The data contain about 77,000 clones, around 86% of them singletons. This sample comprised CD4+ or CD8+ T cells sorted from blood, obtained in a trial of the OX40 agonist ivuxolimab. These receptors originate from an adult with an advanced solid tumor such as melanoma, head and neck, liver or kidney cancer.

The chain links TRBV6-1 to TRBJ1-1; D not certain. Germline V gene data show CDR1 as MNHNS and CDR2 as SASEGT. The V and J ends lost 0 bases and 7 bases respectively, with 12 bases between them. The CDR3 has 14 amino acids. The chain's CDR3 is CASSEALQGYEAFF. CDR3 coding DNA: TGTGCCAGCAGTGAAGCGCTTCAAGGGTATGAAGCTTTCTTT.

As DNA, the CDR3 is TGTGCCAGCAGTTTAATTCGGGGGGGGGATCAGCCCCAGCATTTT. It codes for CASSLIRGGDQPQHF. This chain links TRBV27 with TRBJ1-5; tentative D call: TRBD1 (5 bases). V lost 2 bases, J lost 5 bases, and 13 bases lay in between. This CDR3 comprises 15 residues. Germline V gives CDR1 MNHEY, CDR2 SMNVEV (reference sequence).

The genes are TRBV6-4 and TRBJ1-5, with unresolved D. This CDR3 comprises 13 residues. The V and J ends lost 4 bases and 11 bases respectively, with 15 bases between them. CDR1 is MRHNA and CDR2 is SNTAGT in the germline V gene. Here the CDR3 reads CASSVRRPEAQHF. The CDR3 nucleotides read TGTGCCAGCAGTGTACGCAGGCCTGAGGCCCAGCATTTT.

The rearrangement joins TRBV6-1 to TRBJ2-7; TRBD1 aligns across 9 bases. The CDR3 is 17 residues long. Per the germline V gene, CDR1 is MNHNS and CDR2 is SASEGT. Trimming took 4 bases from V and 2 from J; bases not matched to a gene: 12. CDR3 sequence (DNA): TGTGCCAGCAGTGGGTGGACAGGGGAGCGGGCCCCCTACGAGCAGTACTTC. Its translation: CASSGWTGERAPYEQYF.

This clone has just one count. The genes are TRBV30 and TRBJ2-6; the D is unclear. The length of the CDR3 is 18 residues. The germline V gene has CDR1 GTSNPN and CDR2 SVGIG (reference sequence). V shed 4 bases and J shed 0 bases, with 19 bases lying between them. CDR3 sequence: CAWTKVRTATSGANVLTF. Written as DNA, the CDR3 is TGTGCCTGGACAAAGGTCAGAACAGCTACCTCTGGGGCCAACGTCCTGACTTTC.

This chain links TRBV10-3 with TRBJ1-5; D not resolved. Trimming stripped 5 bases from V and 7 bases from J, with 9 bases between. This CDR3 spans 12 amino acids. Germline CDR1 ENHRY, CDR2 SYGVKD. CDR3 coding DNA: TGTGCCATCAGTCTCGATGGCCAGCCCCAGCATTTT. Translating gives CAISLDGQPQHF.

The CDR3 DNA sequence: TGTGCCAGCAGCTTGTTAGGGGAGGTAGGGCAGTACTTC. Translated: CASSLLGEVGQYF. The chain carries TRBV5-8 and TRBJ2-7, with D possibly being TRBD2 (6 bases). The CDR3 spans 13 residues. Germline V gene lookup returns CDR1 SGHTS and CDR2 YDEGEE. Trimming took off 1 base at V and 9 bases at J, with 14 bases between the two ends.

This clone was detected once. The gene calls are TRBV7-9 and TRBJ1-1, with a weak D call TRBD1 (5 bases). The germline CDR1 and CDR2 sequences are SEHNR and FQNEAQ (reference sequence). The CDR3 is 16 amino acids. Trimming removed 2 bases from V and 7 bases from J, with 20 bases in between. CDR3 bases: TGTGCCAGCAGCTTAAGGGGAAGCGGCCCAGGGTATGAAGCTTTCTTT. Protein product: CASSLRGSGPGYEAFF.

The rearrangement links TRBV5-4 to TRBJ2-5; D might be TRBD1 or TRBD2, each matching 6 bases. Germline V gene sequence: CDR1 SGHNT, CDR2 YYREEE (reference sequence). The CDR3 contains 14 residues. Trimming took off 0 bases at V and 5 bases at J, with 11 bases between the two ends. CDR3 amino acids: CASSLAIGGETQYF. The CDR3 coding sequence is TGTGCCAGCAGCTTGGCCATAGGGGGGGAGACCCAGTACTTC.

The DNA for the CDR3 is TGCGCCAGCAAGACTAGCGAGGTGGAGACCCAGTACTTC. Protein product: CASKTSEVETQYF. The chain joins TRBV5-1 to TRBJ2-5, with TRBD2 matching 8 bases. CDR3 length: 13 amino acids. Losses at the gene ends were 6 bases for V and 5 bases for J; bases not matched to a gene: 6. Germline assignment: CDR1 SGHRS and CDR2 YFSETQ.

CDR3: CASSEREGIYGYTF. For the CDR3, the DNA is TGTGCCAGCAGTGAAAGGGAAGGGATCTATGGCTACACCTTC. The chain joins TRBV6-1 to TRBJ1-2; no clear D. Germline CDR1 and CDR2: MNHNS and SASEGT. The CDR3 has 14 residues. The V and J ends lost 2 bases and 4 bases respectively, with 11 bases between them.

V usage is TRBV19 and J usage is TRBJ1-2, with D perhaps TRBD1 (5 bases). Germline CDR1 and CDR2: LNHDA and SQIVND (reference sequence). With 5 bases removed from V and 7 bases from J, the gap between germline ends came to 17 bases. CDR3 size: 14 residues. CDR3 in amino acids: CASSQGMGSSGYTF. As DNA, the CDR3 is TGTGCCAGTAGTCAGGGTATGGGATCTTCTGGCTACACCTTC.

This chain links TRBV4-1 with TRBJ1-1; tentatively, D is TRBD1 (5 bases). The CDR3 length is 18 residues. CDR1 is MGHRA, CDR2 YSYEKL, per germline. V lost 3 bases to trimming and J lost 4 bases, with 24 bases between them. The CDR3 is CASSHLQVRVEGGTEAFF. The CDR3 DNA reads TGCGCCAGCAGCCATCTACAGGTTAGGGTGGAAGGTGGCACTGAAGCTTTCTTT.